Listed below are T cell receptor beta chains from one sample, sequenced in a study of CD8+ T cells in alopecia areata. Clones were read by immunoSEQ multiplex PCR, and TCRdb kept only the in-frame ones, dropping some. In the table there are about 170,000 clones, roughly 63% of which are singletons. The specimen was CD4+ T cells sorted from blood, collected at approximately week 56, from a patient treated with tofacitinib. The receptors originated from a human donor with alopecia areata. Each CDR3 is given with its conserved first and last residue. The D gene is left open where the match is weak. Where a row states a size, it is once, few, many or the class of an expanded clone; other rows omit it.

cdr3_aa: CSVGGPGQGFYEQYF
cdr3_nt: TGCAGCGTTGGAGGACCGGGACAGGGATTCTACGAGCAGTACTTC
d_call: TRBD1
j_call: TRBJ2-7
clone_size: few
v_call: TRBV29-1

cdr3_aa: CASSQESSGGADTQYF
cdr3_nt: TGTGCCAGCAGCCAAGAATCTAGCGGGGGGGCGGATACGCAGTATTTT
d_call: TRBD2
j_call: TRBJ2-3
clone_size: -
v_call: TRBV4-2

cdr3_aa: CAWSASKDTVLYEQYF
cdr3_nt: TGTGCCTGGAGTGCATCAAAGGACACCGTCTTGTACGAGCAGTACTTC
d_call: -
j_call: TRBJ2-7
clone_size: few
v_call: TRBV30

cdr3_aa: CASSYVAGGYEQYF
cdr3_nt: TGTGCCAGCAGTTATGTAGCGGGGGGGTACGAGCAGTACTTC
d_call: TRBD2
j_call: TRBJ2-7
clone_size: few
v_call: TRBV6-5

cdr3_aa: CAWSVTSGGYNEQFF
cdr3_nt: TGTGCCTGGAGTGTCACTAGCGGGGGGTACAATGAGCAGTTCTTC
d_call: TRBD2
j_call: TRBJ2-1
clone_size: few
v_call: TRBV30

cdr3_aa: CASSLSGSYGYTF
cdr3_nt: TGTGCCAGCAGTTTGTCAGGGTCCTATGGCTACACCTTC
d_call: -
j_call: TRBJ1-2
clone_size: -
v_call: TRBV27

cdr3_aa: CASSSTGVHEQFF
cdr3_nt: TGTGCCAGCAGTTCAACAGGGGTCCATGAGCAGTTCTTC
d_call: TRBD1
j_call: TRBJ2-1
clone_size: -
v_call: TRBV28

cdr3_aa: CSQGADKTQYF
cdr3_nt: TGCAGTCAAGGGGCCGACAAAACCCAGTACTTC
d_call: -
j_call: TRBJ2-5
clone_size: few
v_call: TRBV20-1

cdr3_aa: CASSSDSQETQYF
cdr3_nt: TGTGCCAGCAGTTCGGACAGTCAAGAGACCCAGTACTTC
d_call: -
j_call: TRBJ2-5
clone_size: -
v_call: TRBV27

cdr3_aa: CAWGQGAPGEKLFF
cdr3_nt: TGTGCCTGGGGACAGGGCGCCCCTGGTGAAAAACTGTTTTTT
d_call: TRBD1
j_call: TRBJ1-4
clone_size: -
v_call: TRBV30

cdr3_aa: CASSETGGAYNEQFF
cdr3_nt: TGTGCCAGCAGCGAGACAGGGGGCGCCTACAATGAGCAGTTCTTC
d_call: TRBD1
j_call: TRBJ2-1
clone_size: few
v_call: TRBV9

cdr3_aa: CASSVNPGTDTQYF
cdr3_nt: TGTGCCAGCAGCGTAAACCCGGGCACAGATACGCAGTATTTT
d_call: -
j_call: TRBJ2-3
clone_size: -
v_call: TRBV9

cdr3_aa: CASSARVGIGTEAFF
cdr3_nt: TGTGCCAGCAGCGCTAGGGTAGGGATCGGAACTGAAGCTTTCTTT
d_call: -
j_call: TRBJ1-1
clone_size: once
v_call: TRBV7-6

cdr3_aa: CASSWDGSSYEQYF
cdr3_nt: TGTGCCAGCAGCTGGGACGGAAGCTCCTACGAGCAGTACTTC
d_call: -
j_call: TRBJ2-7
clone_size: -
v_call: TRBV7-9

cdr3_aa: CASFSGLAGSSDTQYF
cdr3_nt: TGTGCCAGCTTTTCGGGACTAGCGGGGAGCTCCGATACGCAGTATTTT
d_call: TRBD2
j_call: TRBJ2-3
clone_size: -
v_call: TRBV7-9

cdr3_aa: CAWNGDSNYGYTF
cdr3_nt: TGTGCCTGGAACGGAGATTCGAACTATGGCTACACCTTC
d_call: -
j_call: TRBJ1-2
clone_size: -
v_call: TRBV30

cdr3_aa: CASSSWNRNTQYF
cdr3_nt: TGTGCCAGCAGTTCCTGGAACAGGAATACGCAGTATTTT
d_call: -
j_call: TRBJ2-3
clone_size: few
v_call: TRBV27

cdr3_aa: CASSQSYKGSSQETQYF
cdr3_nt: TGCGCCAGCAGTCAATCGTACAAGGGATCCTCCCAAGAGACCCAGTACTTC
d_call: -
j_call: TRBJ2-5
clone_size: few
v_call: TRBV23-1

cdr3_aa: CASSVGRGAVYEQYF
cdr3_nt: TGTGCCAGCAGTGTGGGGAGGGGGGCGGTTTACGAGCAGTACTTC
d_call: -
j_call: TRBJ2-7
clone_size: -
v_call: TRBV25-1

cdr3_aa: CSGGEGGYNEQFF
cdr3_nt: TGCAGCGGAGGGGAGGGGGGCTACAATGAGCAGTTCTTC
d_call: -
j_call: TRBJ2-1
clone_size: -
v_call: TRBV29-1

cdr3_aa: CASSPLGGWEQYF
cdr3_nt: TGCGCCAGCAGCCCGCTCGGGGGCTGGGAGCAGTACTTC
d_call: -
j_call: TRBJ2-7
clone_size: -
v_call: TRBV4-1

cdr3_aa: CASSAGRGQPQHF
cdr3_nt: TGTGCCAGCAGCGCCGGGAGAGGTCAGCCCCAGCATTTT
d_call: -
j_call: TRBJ1-5
clone_size: few
v_call: TRBV9

cdr3_aa: CAWSATTYGYTF
cdr3_nt: TGTGCCTGGAGCGCTACGACCTATGGCTACACCTTC
d_call: -
j_call: TRBJ1-2
clone_size: -
v_call: TRBV30

cdr3_aa: CASSSEGGGYSPLHF
cdr3_nt: TGTGCCAGCAGTTCTGAGGGGGGAGGTTATTCACCCCTCCACTTT
d_call: -
j_call: TRBJ1-6
clone_size: -
v_call: TRBV6-5

cdr3_aa: CATSRDQETQYF
cdr3_nt: TGTGCCACCAGCAGAGATCAAGAGACCCAGTACTTC
d_call: -
j_call: TRBJ2-5
clone_size: few
v_call: TRBV15

cdr3_aa: CAWTLGRGGFQETQYF
cdr3_nt: TGTGCCTGGACTTTGGGTCGGGGGGGGTTCCAAGAGACCCAGTACTTC
d_call: TRBD2
j_call: TRBJ2-5
clone_size: few
v_call: TRBV30

cdr3_aa: CASSPGLPGGDSPLHF
cdr3_nt: TGTGCCAGCTCACCAGGCTTGCCAGGGGGAGATTCACCCCTCCACTTT
d_call: TRBD1
j_call: TRBJ1-6
clone_size: -
v_call: TRBV18

cdr3_aa: CASSWNSNQPQHF
cdr3_nt: TGTGCCAGCAGTTGGAATAGCAATCAGCCCCAGCATTTT
d_call: -
j_call: TRBJ1-5
clone_size: -
v_call: TRBV6-1

cdr3_aa: CAWRGLGDSPLHF
cdr3_nt: TGTGCCTGGAGAGGCCTGGGGGATTCACCCCTCCACTTT
d_call: -
j_call: TRBJ1-6
clone_size: -
v_call: TRBV30

cdr3_aa: CASSPSDFYGYTF
cdr3_nt: TGTGCCAGCTCACCATCGGATTTCTATGGCTACACCTTC
d_call: -
j_call: TRBJ1-2
clone_size: -
v_call: TRBV18

cdr3_aa: CASSFLSGANVLTF
cdr3_nt: TGTGCCAGCAGCTTCCTGAGTGGGGCCAACGTCCTGACTTTC
d_call: -
j_call: TRBJ2-6
clone_size: -
v_call: TRBV7-3

cdr3_aa: CASSRQVPSYNEQFF
cdr3_nt: TGTGCCAGCAGCAGACAGGTACCGTCCTACAATGAGCAGTTCTTC
d_call: -
j_call: TRBJ2-1
clone_size: -
v_call: TRBV6-5

cdr3_aa: CASTVDRQETQYF
cdr3_nt: TGTGCCAGCACCGTCGACAGACAAGAGACCCAGTACTTC
d_call: -
j_call: TRBJ2-5
clone_size: few
v_call: TRBV2

cdr3_aa: CASSPGYSYGYTF
cdr3_nt: TGTGCCAGCTCACCAGGTTACAGTTATGGCTACACCTTC
d_call: -
j_call: TRBJ1-2
clone_size: -
v_call: TRBV18

cdr3_aa: CASSPGTVSEKLFF
cdr3_nt: TGTGCCAGCAGCCCCGGGACAGTCAGCGAAAAACTGTTTTTT
d_call: TRBD1
j_call: TRBJ1-4
clone_size: -
v_call: TRBV7-9

cdr3_aa: CAISESHGWEQYF
cdr3_nt: TGTGCCATCAGTGAGTCGCACGGTTGGGAGCAGTACTTC
d_call: -
j_call: TRBJ2-7
clone_size: -
v_call: TRBV10-3

cdr3_aa: CSVRGSDGYTF
cdr3_nt: TGCAGCGTCCGAGGTAGTGACGGCTACACCTTC
d_call: -
j_call: TRBJ1-2
clone_size: few
v_call: TRBV29-1

cdr3_aa: CASSEKGQRLGGANVLTF
cdr3_nt: TGTGCCAGCAGTGAAAAGGGACAGAGGTTAGGTGGGGCCAACGTCCTGACTTTC
d_call: TRBD1
j_call: TRBJ2-6
clone_size: few
v_call: TRBV2

cdr3_aa: CASSSPQPQGTQYF
cdr3_nt: TGCGCCAGCAGCTCGCCCCAACCGCAGGGGACCCAGTACTTC
d_call: -
j_call: TRBJ2-5
clone_size: -
v_call: TRBV5-1

cdr3_aa: CSVEGLAGLQF
cdr3_nt: TGCAGCGTTGAAGGACTGGCTGGATTACAATTC
d_call: -
j_call: TRBJ2-7
clone_size: -
v_call: TRBV29-1

cdr3_aa: CAWTGPFYNEQFF
cdr3_nt: TGTGCCTGGACTGGCCCTTTTTACAATGAGCAGTTCTTC
d_call: -
j_call: TRBJ2-1
clone_size: -
v_call: TRBV30

cdr3_aa: CASSAGFYEQFF
cdr3_nt: TGTGCCAGCAGCGCGGGGTTCTACGAGCAGTTCTTC
d_call: -
j_call: TRBJ2-1
clone_size: -
v_call: TRBV9

cdr3_aa: CASSQADSTSGGWDEQFF
cdr3_nt: TGTGCCAGCAGCCAGGCGGATTCGACTAGCGGGGGTTGGGATGAGCAGTTCTTC
d_call: TRBD2
j_call: TRBJ2-1
clone_size: -
v_call: TRBV4-2

cdr3_aa: CSVNTGDEQYF
cdr3_nt: TGCAGCGTCAACACAGGCGACGAGCAGTACTTC
d_call: -
j_call: TRBJ2-7
clone_size: -
v_call: TRBV29-1